The subject of this entry is one T cell receptor beta chain. No antigen is known for it. Mismatch with germline at one junction end may stem from a read error. This specimen comes from a study of blood T cells in healthy people across ages. The study's findings and limits: PBMCs that were unsorted prevented a conclusive naive versus antigen-experienced comparison.

CDR3 length equals 14 residues. Germline V gene data show CDR1 as SGHAT and CDR2 as FQNNGV. Together with a sample-barcoded 5' primer, a J-beta primer mix was included in a second PCR lasting roughly 6 to 12 cycles. A single record per CDR3 protein comes from TCRdb applying MiXCR to the 5' RACE reads. The sample carries over a million distinct CDR3 sequences, 40% to 55% recorded once. The chain combines TRBV11-2 with TRBJ2-3; D is perhaps TRBD1 (6 bases). This clonotype originated in a woman aged 55-69 years in good health. Sequences were obtained from blood. CDR3 DNA: TGTGCCAGCAGCGACAGGCAGAGCACAGAGACGCAGTATTTT. This encodes CASSDRQSTETQYF.